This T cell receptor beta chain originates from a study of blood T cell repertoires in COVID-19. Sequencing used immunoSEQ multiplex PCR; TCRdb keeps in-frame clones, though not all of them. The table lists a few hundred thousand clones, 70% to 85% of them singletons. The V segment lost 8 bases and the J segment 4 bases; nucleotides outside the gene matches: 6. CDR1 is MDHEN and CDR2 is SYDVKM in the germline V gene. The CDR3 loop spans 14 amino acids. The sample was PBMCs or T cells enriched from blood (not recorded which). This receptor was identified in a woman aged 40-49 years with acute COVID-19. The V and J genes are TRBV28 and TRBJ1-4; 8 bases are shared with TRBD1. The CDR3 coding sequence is TGTGCCAGCGTACCGGGACAGGTTAATGAAAAACTGTTTTTT. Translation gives CASVPGQVNEKLFF.